This paragraph reports one T cell receptor (beta chain). This sample stems from a study of blood T cell repertoires in COVID-19. For the study at large: From T cells, B-cell-depleted T cells, or PBMCs came the material, which was cDNA or gDNA.

In the authors' methods: Cell counts per sample came from amplifying reference gene primers. The assay was immunoSEQ multiplex PCR, and TCRdb's table has in-frame clones only and misses some. Clonal size and the V and J genes are those of that table, whereas D and trimming came from the DNA. The sample holds about 220,000 clones, about 85% seen once. The CDR3 is 15 residues long. With 5 bases removed from V and 2 bases from J, the gap between germline ends came to 14 bases. Germline V CDR1 and CDR2: MDHEN, SYDVKM. Material: peripheral blood. This chain links TRBV28 with TRBJ2-3; D remains ambiguous. This clonotype was sampled from a man aged 45 to 65 who had recovered from COVID-19. Written as DNA, the CDR3 is TGTGCCAGCAGTCCCCGGTTCAGGAACACAGATACGCAGTATTTT. Residues: CASSPRFRNTDTQYF.